Below are 14 T cell receptor beta chains sequenced from a single sample in a study of T cell responses to AZD1222 COVID-19 vaccine. Generated by immunoSEQ multiplex PCR, the TCRdb table keeps only in-frame clones and is missing some. The table lists about 140,000 clones, 90% of them singletons. The source was peripheral blood, collected on day 0 of AZD1222 vaccination. The receptors stem from an adult in good health.

The chain is built from TRBV11-2 and TRBJ2-5; a weak D match, TRBD2 (6 bases). The ends were cut back, 2 bases at V and 7 bases at J, with 11 bases in the middle. Germline loops: CDR1 SGHAT, CDR2 FQNNGV. There are 13 residues in the CDR3. The CDR3 DNA sequence: TGTGCCAGCAGCTTAAACTCCGGGGGGACCCAGTACTTC. Encoded protein: CASSLNSGGTQYF. Full variable domain (remainder filled in from reference TRBV11-2 and TRBJ2-5): EAGVAQSPRYKIIEKRQSVAFWCNPISGHATLYWYQQILGQGPKLLIQFQNNGVVDDSQLPKDRFSAERLKGVDSTLKIQPAKLEDSAVYLCASSLNSGGTQYFGPGTRLLVL.

This sequence joins TRBV19 and TRBJ2-3; 8 bases fit TRBD2. CDR3 length: 15 residues. The germline V gene has CDR1 LNHDA and CDR2 SQIVND (reference sequence). The V gene end was trimmed by 3 bases and the J gene end by 6 bases; junction bases not matched to a gene: 8. CDR3 DNA: TGTGCCAGTAGTATTGTAGGGACTAGTTTGGATACGCAGTATTTT. This encodes CASSIVGTSLDTQYF.

V is TRBV7-8 and J is TRBJ1-1, with 11 positions matching TRBD1. The CDR3 consists of 16 residues. Losses at the gene ends were 5 bases for V and 2 bases for J; bases not matched to a gene: 7. In germline, CDR1 is SGHVS, CDR2 FQNEAQ. The CDR3 nucleotides are TGTGCCAGCAGCATCCGGGACAGGGGGTCTAACACTGAAGCTTTCTTT. Translated, it gives CASSIRDRGSNTEAFF.

The V and J genes are TRBV29-1 and TRBJ2-1, with 11 bases aligning to TRBD1. The CDR3 is 15 amino acids. Germline V gene lookup returns CDR1 SQVTM and CDR2 ANQGSEA. V was pared by 3 bases and J by 6 bases, with 7 bases of the junction left unmatched. CDR3 sequence: CSVERRDRGANEQFF. CDR3 in DNA: TGCAGCGTTGAGCGGCGGGACAGGGGGGCCAATGAGCAGTTCTTC.

This rearrangement joins TRBV30 to TRBJ2-7; D unclear. The CDR3 is 13 residues long. The ends were cut back, 8 bases at V and 7 bases at J, with 21 bases in the middle. Germline V CDR1 and CDR2: GTSNPN, SVGIG (reference sequence). CDR3 DNA sequence: TGTGCCAGCAGGCAGGCGAGAAACCTGGAGCAGTACTTC. It specifies CASRQARNLEQYF. Based on the CDR3 plus reference TRBV30 and TRBJ2-7, the full variable domain is SQTIHQWPATLVQPVGSPLSLECTVEGTSNPNLYWYRQAAGRGLQLLFYSVGIGQISSEVPQNLSASRPQDRQFILSSKKLLLSDSGFYLCASRQARNLEQYFGPGTRLTVT.

Comments on this clone: Relative to the germline gene, one junction end is altered; a read error may explain this. This rearrangement joins TRBV5-6 to TRBJ1-1; D gene uncertain. Germline CDR1 is SGHDT and CDR2 is YYEEEE. This CDR3 contains 14 residues. The CDR3 region has the DNA TGTGCCAGCAGCCGAGATTATGCGAACGCTGAAGCTTTCTTT. It translates to CASSRDYANAEAFF.

This chain joins TRBV10-3 and TRBJ1-3, with D uncertain. The CDR3 consists of 12 residues. Germline values: CDR1 ENHRY, CDR2 SYGVKD. With 3 bases removed from V and 0 bases from J, the gap between germline ends came to 0 bases. CDR3 in DNA: TGTGCCATCAGTGACTCTGGAAACACCATATATTTT. Translated, it gives CAISDSGNTIYF.

The chain links TRBV7-8 to TRBJ1-4; TRBD1 is a possible D gene (6 bases). The V end lost 2 bases, the J end lost 8 bases, and 12 bases lay between the germline ends. CDR3 size: 14 residues. The germline CDR1 and CDR2 sequences are SGHVS and FQNEAQ. The CDR3 region has the DNA TGTGCCAGCAGCTTAAACCAGGGGTGGGAAAAACTGTTTTTT. Translated: CASSLNQGWEKLFF.

The gene calls are TRBV18 and TRBJ1-5, with TRBD1 matching over 7 bases. Germline V gene data show CDR1 as KGHSH and CDR2 as LQKENI. This CDR3 comprises 15 residues. Unmatched junction bases numbered 6, after V lost 3 bases and J lost 4 bases. The CDR3 DNA reads TGTGCCAGCTCACCTCCGGGACAGAGGAATCAGCCCCAGCATTTT. It is translated as CASSPPGQRNQPQHF.

The chain is built from TRBV14 and TRBJ1-1; 8 bases align to TRBD1. V lost 4 bases to trimming and J lost 9 bases; unmatched junction nucleotides: 4. The CDR3 extends over 12 amino acids. Germline CDR1 SGHDN, CDR2 FVKESK. CDR3 DNA: TGTGCCAGCAGCCCCCGGACAGGGAAAGCTTTCTTT. Protein product: CASSPRTGKAFF.

The J gene is TRBJ2-3, the V gene TRBV3-1 (or the pseudogene TRBV3-2); perhaps TRBD1 as D (5 bases). Trimming shortened V by 2 bases and J by 0 bases, and 9 bases separated the two germline ends. The germline V gene has CDR1 LGHDT and CDR2 YNNKEL (reference sequence). The CDR3 contains 15 residues. This CDR3 reads CASSQLGASTDTQYF. In nucleotides, the CDR3 is TGTGCCAGCAGCCAACTTGGGGCTAGCACAGATACGCAGTATTTT.

The chain joins TRBV5-8 to TRBJ1-2; D gene ambiguous. The V gene lost 2 bases and the J gene lost 4 bases, with 0 bases spanning the gap. The CDR3 loop spans 10 amino acids. CDR1 is SGHTS and CDR2 is YDEGEE in the germline V gene. In DNA, the CDR3 is TGTGCCAGCAGCTTCTATGGCTACACCTTC. Encoded protein: CASSFYGYTF. Together with reference TRBV5-8 and TRBJ1-2, the CDR3 gives the full variable domain: EAGVTQSPTHLIKTRGQQATLRCSPISGHTSVYWYQQALGLGLQFLLWYDEGEERNRGNFPPRFSGRQFPNYSSELNVNALELEDSALYLCASSFYGYTFGSGTRLTVV.

The chain employs TRBV4-2 and TRBJ1-2, with 7 nucleotides matching TRBD1. V lost 0 bases and J lost 4; bases outside the gene matches: 11. The germline gives CDR1 LGHNA, CDR2 YNFKEQ. This CDR3 comprises 17 residues. CDR3 region: CASSQDPTGQTVYGYTF. The CDR3 coding sequence is TGTGCCAGCAGCCAAGATCCGACGGGACAGACGGTCTATGGCTACACCTTC.

The chain has TRBV2 and TRBJ1-6; D call uncertain. The V and J ends lost 8 bases and 0 bases respectively, with 8 bases between them. CDR1 and CDR2 (germline): SNHLY, FYNNEI. This CDR3 contains 14 residues. The CDR3 nucleotides read TGTGCCAGCCAACAAGACTCCTATAATTCACCCCTCCACTTT. Translation: CASQQDSYNSPLHF.